Listed here are 5 T cell receptor beta chains from one sample, sequenced in a study of blood T cell repertoires in COVID-19. The protocol was immunoSEQ multiplex PCR, while the TCRdb copy is restricted to in-frame clones and leaves out a portion. The table has about 40,000 clones, 85% to 90% seen once. Sequenced material: peripheral blood. These receptors were obtained from a man aged 45-65 years in a cohort sampled during active COVID-19.

The chain carries TRBV4-1 and TRBJ1-2; D is uncertain. Germline CDR1 is MGHRA and CDR2 is YSYEKL. V dropped 2 bases and J dropped 8 bases, with 15 bases sitting between them. The CDR3 runs to 14 residues. CDR3 protein: CASSQTLKSGGYTF. CDR3 coding DNA: TGCGCCAGCAGCCAAACATTGAAATCCGGGGGCTACACCTTC.

The V gene is TRBV7-9, the J gene TRBJ2-7, with D maybe TRBD2 (7 bases). CDR3 length: 13 residues. The germline gives CDR1 SEHNR, CDR2 FQNEAQ (reference sequence). V lost 8 bases, J lost 0 bases, and 11 bases lay in between. The CDR3 sequence: CASVGGASYEQYF. CDR3 sequence (DNA): TGTGCCAGCGTTGGGGGGGCCTCCTACGAGCAGTACTTC.

J is TRBJ1-1 and V is TRBV11-2; no clear D gene. The CDR3 has 13 amino acids. Germline V gives CDR1 SGHAT, CDR2 FQNNGV. V gave up 0 bases and J gave up 3 bases, with 5 bases separating them. The CDR3 is CASSLDLHTEAFF. CDR3 DNA sequence: TGTGCCAGCAGCTTAGATCTTCACACTGAAGCTTTCTTT.

The rearrangement links TRBV11-2 to TRBJ2-7; 7 bases map to TRBD2. Germline assignment: CDR1 SGHAT and CDR2 FQNNGV. CDR3 size: 13 residues. Trimming at V came to 3 bases and at J to 2 bases, leaving 1 base not matched to a gene. The CDR3 here is CASSLRGTYEQYV. Here the CDR3 DNA reads TGTGCCAGCAGCTTGCGGGGGACCTACGAGCAGTACGTC.

V usage is TRBV7-9 and J usage is TRBJ1-3; no clear D. The CDR3 spans 16 residues. Trimming removed 3 bases at V and 2 bases at J, with 14 bases between. The germline gives CDR1 SEHNR, CDR2 FQNEAQ (reference sequence). The CDR3 DNA follows: TGTGCCAGCAGCTTGGACTACGAGATACCTGGAAACACCATATATTTT. Translating gives CASSLDYEIPGNTIYF.